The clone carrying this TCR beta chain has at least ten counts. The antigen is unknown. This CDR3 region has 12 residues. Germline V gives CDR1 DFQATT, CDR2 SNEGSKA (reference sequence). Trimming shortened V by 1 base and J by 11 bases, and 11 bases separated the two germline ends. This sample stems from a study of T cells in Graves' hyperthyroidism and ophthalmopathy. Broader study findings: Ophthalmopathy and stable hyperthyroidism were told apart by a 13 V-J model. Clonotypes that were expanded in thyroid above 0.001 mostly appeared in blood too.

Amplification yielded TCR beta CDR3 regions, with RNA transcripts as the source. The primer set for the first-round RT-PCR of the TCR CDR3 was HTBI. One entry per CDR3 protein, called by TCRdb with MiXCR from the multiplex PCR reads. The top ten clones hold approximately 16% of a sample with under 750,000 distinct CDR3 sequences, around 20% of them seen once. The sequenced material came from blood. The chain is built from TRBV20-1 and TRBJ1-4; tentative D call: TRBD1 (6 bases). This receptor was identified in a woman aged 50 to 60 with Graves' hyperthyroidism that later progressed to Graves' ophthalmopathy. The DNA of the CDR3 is TGCAGTGCTAGAGTAGGGGGGACGAAACTGTTTTTT. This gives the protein CSARVGGTKLFF.